These T cell receptor beta chains were read from a single sample in a study of cytomegalovirus exposure and HLA in healthy donors. TCRdb keeps only in-frame clones here, not all; method: immunoSEQ multiplex PCR. The sample shows over 250,000 clones, around 90% of them seen only once. Source material: PBMCs. The receptors come from a woman in her twenties or thirties in good health and CMV-seropositive. CDR3s leave out the opening cysteine and the closing phenylalanine or tryptophan.

TRBJ1-5	TRBV30	AWSSPWDRKGTQPQH
TRBJ1-5	TRBV7-9	ASSLGDRGGNQPQH
TRBJ1-1	TRBV11-2	ASSPQGARITEAF
TRBJ2-5	TRBV27	ASSLIHQETQY
TRBJ2-5	TRBV20-1	SARTEETQY
TRBJ1-1	TRBV7-2	ASSLVQGLATEAF
TRBJ2-1	TRBV9	ASSVGTRGVAAYNEQF
TRBJ1-4	TRBV4-1	ASSQPTGTGVEKLF
TRBJ2-7	TRBV27	ASSLNLYEQY
TRBJ2-7	TRBV19	ASSRVAGAYEQY
TRBJ2-3	TRBV29-1	SVEGLGAGSTDTQY
TRBJ2-3	TRBV11-3	ASSLSRGTDTQY
TRBJ2-7	TRBV30	AWSVYQGALYEQY
TRBJ1-4	TRBV18	ATFRGQNEKLF
TRBJ1-1	TRBV7-3	ASSLGVGNTEAF
TRBJ1-5	TRBV6-1	ATSGVWDQPQH
TRBJ1-2	TRBV21-1	ASSRHTGAPLGYT
TRBJ2-1	TRBV2	ASRRDYPSGYNEQF
TRBJ1-1	TRBV5-6	ASSANTEAF
TRBJ2-3	TRBV6-4	ASSVAGSTDTQY
TRBJ2-1	TRBV9	ASSVSHSGRGHEQF
TRBJ1-2	TRBV15	ATSRERTAMNYGYT
TRBJ2-7	TRBV7-6	ASSLAPGQGYEQY
TRBJ2-1	TRBV6-6	ASKRTSGGSDEQF
TRBJ1-1	TRBV5-1	ASSLRQGTGTEAF
TRBJ1-5	TRBV15	ATSRDKGGTQPQH
TRBJ2-1	TRBV13	ASSLLYNEQF
TRBJ1-3	TRBV6-5	ASSLTRQQGNTIY
TRBJ1-4	TRBV13	ASSSLNSATNEKLF
TRBJ2-7	TRBV5-6	ASSSQGKEQY
TRBJ2-3	TRBV6-6	ASSGPFDTQY
TRBJ2-7	TRBV5-1	ASSWKTPLTGSSYEQY
TRBJ2-3	TRBV29-1	SVTQGTTDTQY
TRBJ2-7	TRBV19	ASSPWDRWDEQY
TRBJ1-1	TRBV6-1	ASSEVGGITEAF
TRBJ2-1	TRBV11-2	ASSSLLAGDYNEQF
TRBJ1-4	TRBV6-1	ASSEVWQGKLF
TRBJ1-1	TRBV2	ASSEGETGSRKTEAF
TRBJ2-1	TRBV27	ASSEGKEQF
TRBJ2-5	TRBV5-4	ASSAEETQY
TRBJ2-2	TRBV5-4	ASSLKAGELF
TRBJ1-2	TRBV5-1	ASSVGQNYGYT
TRBJ2-1	TRBV11-3	ASSLEVSSYNEQF
TRBJ1-5	TRBV6-1	ASSEPFGRWKDQPQH
TRBJ2-7	TRBV4-3	ASSPSIGTGGREQY
TRBJ2-7	TRBV4-2	ASSQEPGTGGFRVGANYEQY
TRBJ2-5	TRBV15	ATSRDQGKETQY
TRBJ2-5	TRBV7-2	ASSLAVLSWETQY